This entry lists 6 T cell receptor beta chains sequenced from one sample in a study of blood T cell repertoires in COVID-19 (dated by TCRdb to 2018 to 2020). Library construction relied on the immunoSEQ multiplex PCR assay. As stored in TCRdb, this immuneACCESS dataset retains in-frame rearrangements with V and J assigned. A fraction of the clones does not appear; measured against another copy, unresolved V genes explain less than half of the discrepancy, and the remainder lacks a known reason. The sample contains roughly 140,000 clones, under 90% of them found a single time. Together, the top ten hold around 7.9% of the sample. The specimen was PBMCs or T cells enriched from blood (not recorded which). These receptors were obtained from a man in his forties or fifties who had recovered from COVID-19.

The CDR3 here is CASSLTGSEQYF. The CDR3 coding sequence is TGTGCCAGCAGCCTAACAGGGTCCGAGCAGTACTTC. This chain connects TRBV25-1 to TRBJ2-7; perhaps TRBD1 as D (6 bases). The V and J ends lost 6 bases and 6 bases respectively, with 12 bases between them. Germline CDR1 and CDR2: MGHDK and SYGVNS. This CDR3 has 12 amino acids.

This CDR3 reads CAISEGQGKQTSTDTQYF. CDR3 DNA: TGTGCCATCAGTGAGGGTCAGGGGAAACAGACTAGCACAGATACGCAGTATTTT. V gene TRBV10-3 combines with J gene TRBJ2-3; D perhaps matches TRBD1 (6 bases). Trimming took 2 bases from V and 0 from J, leaving 18 bases between them. Germline V CDR1 and CDR2: ENHRY, SYGVKD. CDR3 length equals 18 residues.

The gene calls are TRBV19 and TRBJ2-2; D possibly corresponds to TRBD2 (6 bases). V gave up 8 bases and J gave up 1 base, with 14 bases separating them. CDR1 is LNHDA and CDR2 is SQIVND in the germline V gene (reference sequence). The CDR3 has 15 amino acids. The DNA of the CDR3 is TGTGCCAGTCGCAAACGGGGAGGGAACACCGGGGAGCTGTTTTTT. Encoded protein: CASRKRGGNTGELFF. The whole variable domain, remainder taken from reference TRBV19 and TRBJ2-2, is DGGITQSPKYLFRKEGQNVTLSCEQNLNHDAMYWYRQDPGQGLRLIYYSQIVNDFQKGDIAEGYSVSREKKESFPLTVTSAQKNPTAFYLCASRKRGGNTGELFFGEGSRLTVL.

A remark on this clone: It is likely a read error, because the conserved phenylalanine at the end of the CDR3 is missing. The DNA is omitted, as the CDR3 cannot be located on it reliably, and the CDR3 follows TCRdb's listing. The chain combines TRBV19 with TRBJ2-7; the D call of TRBD2 is as the table states it, not checked on the DNA. CDR1 and CDR2 (germline): LNHDA, SQIVND (reference sequence). Including both end residues, the CDR3 is 11 amino acids long. The CDR3 protein is CASSEGRQTSL.

Only a few counts were recorded for this clone. The chain carries TRBV9 and TRBJ1-5; D ambiguous. Trimming left V 0 bases short and J 6 bases short, with 13 bases between. This CDR3 spans 15 amino acids. Germline V gene sequence: CDR1 SGDLS, CDR2 YYNGEE. DNA of the CDR3: TGTGCCAGCAGCGTAGATGAGGGAGGAGGTCAGCCCCAGCATTTT. This codes for CASSVDEGGGQPQHF.

The J gene is TRBJ1-4, the V gene TRBV3-1 (or the pseudogene TRBV3-2); D not certain. V was shortened by 2 bases and J by 1 base, with 17 bases between the two germline ends. The CDR3 spans 18 residues. Per the germline V gene, CDR1 is LGHDT and CDR2 is YNNKEL (reference sequence). The CDR3 sequence is CASSQSGSKIRTNEKLFF. The CDR3 DNA reads TGTGCCAGCAGCCAAAGTGGCTCGAAGATAAGAACTAATGAAAAACTGTTTTTT.